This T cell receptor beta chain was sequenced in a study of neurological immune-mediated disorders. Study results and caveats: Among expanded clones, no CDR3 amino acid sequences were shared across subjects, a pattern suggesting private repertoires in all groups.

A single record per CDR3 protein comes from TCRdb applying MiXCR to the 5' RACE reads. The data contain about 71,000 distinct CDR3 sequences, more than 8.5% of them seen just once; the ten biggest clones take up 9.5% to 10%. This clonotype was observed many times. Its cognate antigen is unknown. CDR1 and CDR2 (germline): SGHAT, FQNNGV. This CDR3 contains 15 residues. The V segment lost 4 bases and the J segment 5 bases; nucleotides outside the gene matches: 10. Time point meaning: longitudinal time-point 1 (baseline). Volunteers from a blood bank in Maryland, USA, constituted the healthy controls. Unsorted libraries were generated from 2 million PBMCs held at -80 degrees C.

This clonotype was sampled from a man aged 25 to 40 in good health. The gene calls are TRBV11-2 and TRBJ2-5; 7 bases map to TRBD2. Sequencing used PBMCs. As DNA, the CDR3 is TGTGCCAGCAGCTACCAGTCCCTAGCGGAGGAGACCCAGTACTTC. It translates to CASSYQSLAEETQYF.